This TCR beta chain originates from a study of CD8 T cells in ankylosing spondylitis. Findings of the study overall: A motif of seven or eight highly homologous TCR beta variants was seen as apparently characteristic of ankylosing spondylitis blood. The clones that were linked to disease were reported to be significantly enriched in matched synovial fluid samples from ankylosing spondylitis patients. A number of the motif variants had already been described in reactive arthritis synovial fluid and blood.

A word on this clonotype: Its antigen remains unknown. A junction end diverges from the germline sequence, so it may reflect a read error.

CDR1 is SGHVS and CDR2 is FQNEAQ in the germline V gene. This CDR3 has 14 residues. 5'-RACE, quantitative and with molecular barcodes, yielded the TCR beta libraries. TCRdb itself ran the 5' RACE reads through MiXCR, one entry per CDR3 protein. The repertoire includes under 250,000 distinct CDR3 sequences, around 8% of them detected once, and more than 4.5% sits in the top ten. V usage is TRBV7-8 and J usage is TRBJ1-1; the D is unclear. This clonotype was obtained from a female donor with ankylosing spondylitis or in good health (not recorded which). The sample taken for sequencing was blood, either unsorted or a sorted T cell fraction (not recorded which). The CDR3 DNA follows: TGTGCCAGCAGCTTAGGCGGGGAACGGACTGCAGCTTTCTTT. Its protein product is CASSLGGERTAAFF. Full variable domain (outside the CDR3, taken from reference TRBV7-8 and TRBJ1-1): GAGVSQSPRYKVAKRGQDVALRCDPISGHVSLFWYQQALGQGPEFLTYFQNEAQLDKSGLPSDRFFAERPEGSVSTLKIQRTQQEDSAVYLCASSLGGERTAAFFGQGTRLTVV.